The 29 T cell receptor beta chains in this list originate from one sample, sequenced in a study of cytomegalovirus exposure and HLA in healthy donors. A multiplex PCR was run with 60 Vbeta primers and 13 Jbeta primers. The method was immunoSEQ multiplex PCR; TCRdb's version includes in-frame clones alone and lacks a portion of them. The sample carries 150,000 to 200,000 clones, over 60% recorded once. Sequenced material: PBMCs. These TCRs come from a man between 18 and 29 years old in good health and CMV-seronegative.

This clone appeared once. The rearrangement uses TRBV5-1 and TRBJ2-3; 9 bases match TRBD2. Per the germline V gene, CDR1 is SGHRS and CDR2 is YFSETQ. Trimming cost V 5 bases and J 2 bases; bases outside gene matches: 9. This CDR3 contains 16 residues. CDR3 nucleotides: TGCGCCAGCAGAACCATTGCGGGGGGGAACACAGATACGCAGTATTTT. It is translated as CASRTIAGGNTDTQYF.

This clone has only a few counts. This chain links TRBV7-2 with TRBJ2-4; 12 bases are a match to TRBD1. The CDR3 is made up of 14 amino acids. J gave up 10 bases and V 8 bases, and 9 bases lay outside the gene matches. Germline CDR1 SGHTA, CDR2 FQGNSA. The CDR3 spells CASVRDRGLEIQYF. CDR3 DNA sequence: TGTGCCAGCGTCCGGGACAGGGGGCTTGAGATTCAGTACTTC.

The chain carries TRBV7-9 and TRBJ2-5; perhaps TRBD2 as D (7 bases). Germline values: CDR1 SEHNR, CDR2 FQNEAQ (reference sequence). The V and J ends lost 2 bases and 5 bases respectively, with 12 bases between them. The CDR3 runs to 14 residues. The CDR3 DNA sequence: TGTGCCAGCAGCTTATGGGGGGGCAGTGAGACCCAGTACTTC. It specifies CASSLWGGSETQYF.

The genes are TRBV27 and TRBJ1-1, with a possible D match to TRBD1 (6 bases). The CDR3 has 14 residues. Trimming left V 4 bases short and J 4 bases short, with 13 bases between. Germline-derived CDR1 and CDR2 are MNHEY and SMNVEV (reference sequence). The CDR3 coding sequence is TGTGCCAGCAGTTATCAGGGGTCGGGCACTGAAGCTTTCTTT. Its translation is CASSYQGSGTEAFF.

The V and J genes are TRBV6-5 and TRBJ2-3; 8 bases fit TRBD1. V shed 6 bases, J shed 5 bases, and the junction held 7 bases outside the gene matches. The germline V gene has CDR1 MNHEY and CDR2 SVGAGI. This CDR3 comprises 14 residues. The CDR3 DNA follows: TGTGCCAGCAGCCCAACAGGGGGAGGAGATACGCAGTATTTT. As protein: CASSPTGGGDTQYF.

This clone occurred a few times. The genes are TRBV4-2 and TRBJ2-7; TRBD1 matches at 9 bases. V was pared by 3 bases and J by 2 bases, with 5 bases of the junction left unmatched. This CDR3 spans 15 amino acids. Germline V gene data show CDR1 as LGHNA and CDR2 as YNFKEQ. CDR3 sequence reads: CASSQEGQGPYEQYF. CDR3 nucleotides: TGTGCCAGCAGCCAGGAGGGACAGGGCCCCTACGAGCAGTACTTC.

J is TRBJ2-1 and V is TRBV5-1; D may be TRBD1 or TRBD2 (6 bases each). The germline V gene encodes CDR1 SGHRS and CDR2 YFSETQ. This CDR3 comprises 13 residues. V was pared by 4 bases and J by 12 bases, with 17 bases between. CDR3 amino acids: CASSLGAEGGQFF. The CDR3 nucleotides read TGCGCCAGCAGCCTGGGGGCCGAGGGAGGGCAGTTCTTC.

J is TRBJ1-4 and V is TRBV5-6; 8 bases line up with TRBD1. The germline V gene has CDR1 SGHDT and CDR2 YYEEEE. V gave up 2 bases and J gave up 5 bases; unmatched junction bases: 11. This CDR3 contains 17 residues. In DNA form, the CDR3 reads TGTGCCAGCAGCTTAAGACAGGGGCATTCTTCGAATGAAAAACTGTTTTTT. Residues: CASSLRQGHSSNEKLFF.

CDR3 residues: CASRKAGGPGELFF. In nucleotides, the CDR3 is TGTGCCAGCAGAAAAGCGGGAGGCCCCGGGGAGCTGTTTTTT. The V call is TRBV27, the J call TRBJ2-2, with 9 nucleotides matching TRBD2. CDR3 size: 14 residues. The germline V gene has CDR1 MNHEY and CDR2 SMNVEV (reference sequence). The J segment lost 6 bases and the V segment lost 6 bases, leaving 5 bases of the junction unmatched.

V is TRBV5-1 and J is TRBJ2-2; TRBD1 agrees at 10 bases. Germline V gene data show CDR1 as SGHRS and CDR2 as YFSETQ. The CDR3 covers 14 residues. V dropped 6 bases and J dropped 4; count of bases not matched to a gene: 3. CDR3 region: CASTWTGGTGELFF. In DNA form, the CDR3 reads TGCGCCAGCACCTGGACAGGGGGCACCGGGGAGCTGTTTTTT.

The chain combines TRBV7-3 with TRBJ2-1; 7 positions agree with TRBD2. The V segment lost 5 bases and the J segment 10 bases; nucleotides outside the gene matches: 11. CDR1 and CDR2 from the germline V gene are SGHTA and FQGTGA. The CDR3 spans 14 residues. In DNA, the CDR3 is TGTGCCAGCAGCCCGTCACTAGCGAGTCGCGAGCAGTTCTTC. As protein: CASSPSLASREQFF.

In DNA form, the CDR3 reads TGTGCCAGCAATACCGGGACTAGCGTGTACGAGCAGTACTTC. It codes for CASNTGTSVYEQYF. V gene TRBV28 combines with J gene TRBJ2-7, with 10 positions matching TRBD2. The CDR3 sequence is 14 residues long. Trimming cost V 7 bases and J 4 bases; bases outside gene matches: 7. In germline, CDR1 is MDHEN, CDR2 SYDVKM.

The gene calls are TRBV19 and TRBJ1-2; 10 bases match TRBD1. Germline V CDR1 and CDR2: LNHDA, SQIVND (reference sequence). The CDR3 length is 12 residues. With V trimmed by 5 bases and J by 10 bases, 4 bases remained unmatched. DNA of the CDR3: TGTGCCAGTAGTGTCGGGACAGGGGTCTACACCTTC. This encodes CASSVGTGVYTF.

V usage is TRBV2 and J usage is TRBJ2-1; 9 bases match TRBD1. CDR3 length equals 14 residues. The V and J ends lost 7 bases and 2 bases, in that order; junction bases with no gene match: 3. Germline assignment: CDR1 SNHLY and CDR2 FYNNEI. CDR3 in amino acids: CASIRTGAYNEQFF. The DNA of the CDR3 is TGTGCCAGCATCCGGACAGGGGCCTACAATGAGCAGTTCTTC. The full variable domain, with the rest looked up from reference TRBV2 and TRBJ2-1, is EPEVTQTPSHQVTQMGQEVILRCVPISNHLYFYWYRQILGQKVEFLVSFYNNEISEKSEIFDDQFSVERPDGSNFTLKIRSTKLEDSAMYFCASIRTGAYNEQFFGPGTRLTVL.

This chain connects TRBV7-3 to TRBJ1-2; D remains unclear. The CDR3 spans 14 residues. Germline V lookup: CDR1 SGHTA, CDR2 FQGTGA. Trimming pared 5 bases from V and 6 bases from J, leaving 16 bases between. The CDR3 bases are TGTGCCAGCAGCCCAACCTCGGGAGCCGATGGCTACACCTTC. Translated, it gives CASSPTSGADGYTF.

This chain links TRBV5-6 with TRBJ2-1; D call uncertain. This CDR3 is 14 amino acids long. Deletions cut 0 bases from V and 3 bases from J, with 7 bases between. Germline CDR1 reads SGHDT; CDR2 reads YYEEEE. CDR3: CASSLVRVYNEQFF. CDR3 in DNA: TGTGCCAGCAGCTTGGTTCGGGTCTACAATGAGCAGTTCTTC.

CDR3 sequence: CASSGRDRGNSPLHF. CDR3 coding DNA: TGTGCCAGCAGTGGCCGGGACAGGGGCAATTCACCCCTCCACTTT. The chain uses TRBV6-5 and TRBJ1-6, with TRBD1 identical over 10 bases. Trimming removed 5 bases from V and 7 bases from J; junction bases left unmatched: 5. Germline lookup yields CDR1 MNHEY and CDR2 SVGAGI. The CDR3 is made up of 15 amino acids.

The chain is built from TRBV29-1 and TRBJ1-1; D is unresolved. V lost 4 bases and J lost 2, with 8 bases in between. This CDR3 is 12 amino acids long. Germline V gene data show CDR1 as SQVTM and CDR2 as ANQGSEA. For the CDR3, the DNA is TGCAGCGTTGGACACCTCAACACTGAAGCTTTCTTT. Translation gives CSVGHLNTEAFF.

The chain employs TRBV19 and TRBJ2-5; TRBD2 matches at 8 bases. The germline V gene has CDR1 LNHDA and CDR2 SQIVND (reference sequence). With V trimmed by 5 bases and J by 5 bases, 10 bases remained unmatched. This CDR3 spans 15 amino acids. The CDR3 is CASSLQRESGETQYF. The CDR3 DNA reads TGTGCCAGTAGTCTCCAGCGGGAGTCTGGGGAGACCCAGTACTTC. The full variable domain, completed using reference TRBV19 and TRBJ2-5, is DGGITQSPKYLFRKEGQNVTLSCEQNLNHDAMYWYRQDPGQGLRLIYYSQIVNDFQKGDIAEGYSVSREKKESFPLTVTSAQKNPTAFYLCASSLQRESGETQYFGPGTRLLVL.

This clone was detected once. The rearrangement links TRBV19 to TRBJ2-6, with no clear D. Germline values: CDR1 LNHDA, CDR2 SQIVND (reference sequence). V lost 1 base to trimming and J lost 5 bases, with 6 bases between them. The CDR3 sequence is 14 residues long. This CDR3 is CASSIGEWANVLTF. In DNA form, the CDR3 reads TGTGCCAGTAGTATAGGAGAGTGGGCCAACGTCCTGACTTTC.

A few counts support this clone. The chain combines TRBV7-9 with TRBJ2-3, with 10 nucleotides matching TRBD2. CDR1 and CDR2 from the germline V gene are SEHNR and FQNEAQ (reference sequence). V was clipped by 5 bases and J by 4 bases; unmatched bases: 6. There are 15 residues in the CDR3. The CDR3 nucleotides read TGTGCCAGCAGCGTAAGCGGGGGGGCGGCAGATACGCAGTATTTT. Its protein product is CASSVSGGAADTQYF.

Only one count was recorded for this clone. This rearrangement joins TRBV19 to TRBJ2-5, with a weak D call TRBD1 (5 bases). The CDR3 covers 15 residues. V gave up 5 bases and J gave up 2 bases, with 15 bases separating them. Germline lookup yields CDR1 LNHDA and CDR2 SQIVND (reference sequence). CDR3 protein: CASSSRPGWQETQYF. In DNA form, the CDR3 reads TGTGCCAGTAGTTCTAGGCCAGGGTGGCAAGAGACCCAGTACTTC.

The V gene is TRBV5-1, the J gene TRBJ2-7; the D is unclear. The CDR3 is 13 amino acids. Germline CDR1 is SGHRS and CDR2 is YFSETQ. The ends were cut back, 2 bases at V and 7 bases at J, with 13 bases in the middle. The CDR3 DNA sequence: TGCGCCAGCAGCTTAATATCAGGCCTGGAGCAGTACTTC. This sequence encodes CASSLISGLEQYF.

This clone was recorded a few times. V is TRBV9 and J is TRBJ2-2; D is ambiguous. CDR1 and CDR2 (germline): SGDLS, YYNGEE. This CDR3 is 13 amino acids long. V was shortened by 3 bases and J by 3 bases, with 6 bases between the two germline ends. Written as DNA, the CDR3 is TGTGCCAGCAGCGCCCAGTACACCGGGGAGCTGTTTTTT. It yields the protein CASSAQYTGELFF.

The DNA for the CDR3 is TGTGCCAGCACCGCTGGGGGCAGGGGCGCCCCTTGGAGGAACACTGAAGCTTTCTTT. It is translated as CASTAGGRGAPWRNTEAFF. The chain employs TRBV28 and TRBJ1-1, with D possibly matching TRBD1 (6 bases). Germline values: CDR1 MDHEN, CDR2 SYDVKM. V lost 7 bases and J 1 base, leaving 28 bases between the germline ends. The CDR3 is 19 residues long.

The chain links TRBV10-3 to TRBJ2-3, with D perhaps matching TRBD2 (5 bases). The CDR3 totals 15 residues. Germline CDR1 is ENHRY and CDR2 is SYGVKD. Trimming left V 11 bases short and J 0 bases short, with 18 bases between. CDR3 nucleotides: TGTGCCCTCGGGTCCGGGAACCCTAGCACAGATACGCAGTATTTT. Protein sequence: CALGSGNPSTDTQYF.

Worth noting for this clone: At one end the junction does not follow the germline gene, possibly because of a read error. This chain joins TRBV7-9 and TRBJ2-2; weak D call: TRBD2 (6 bases). The CDR3 covers 16 residues. Per the germline V gene, CDR1 is SEHNR and CDR2 is FQNEAQ (reference sequence). Here the CDR3 DNA reads TGTTCCAGCAGCTTAGGTCGGGGGTCGTACACCGGGGAGCTGTTTTTT. It translates to CSSSLGRGSYTGELFF.

This rearrangement joins TRBV28 to TRBJ2-7; 10 bases align to TRBD1. Germline CDR1 and CDR2: MDHEN and SYDVKM. The length of the CDR3 is 14 residues. V dropped 6 bases and J dropped 4; count of bases not matched to a gene: 6. The CDR3 loop is CASRPPGQGYEQYF. For the CDR3, the DNA is TGTGCCAGCAGGCCGCCGGGACAGGGGTACGAGCAGTACTTC.

V is TRBV28 and J is TRBJ1-1; the D is unclear. The germline CDR1 and CDR2 sequences are MDHEN and SYDVKM. The CDR3 has 11 residues. The V end was cut by 4 bases, the J end by 10 bases, with 10 bases between. The CDR3 DNA reads TGTGCCAGCAGTTATTTCCGGAGAGCTTTCTTT. Translating gives CASSYFRRAFF.